The 14 T cell receptor beta chains below come from one sample, sequenced in a study of shared clonotypes between healthy human individuals. TCRdb's table, derived via immunoSEQ multiplex PCR, lists solely in-frame clones and lacks some. Found here are around 200,000 clones, just under 95% of them singletons; the top ten hold 0.067%. Sequenced: naive CD4+ T cells sorted from blood. Subset denoted: CD45RA+ positively selected. Source of these receptors: a woman between 25 and 40 years old in good health.

This clone appeared once. The gene calls are TRBV28 and TRBJ1-6; 10 bases agree with TRBD1. The V and J ends lost 3 bases and 8 bases, in that order; junction bases with no gene match: 4. Germline assignment: CDR1 MDHEN and CDR2 SYDVKM. This CDR3 is built from 15 residues. CDR3 protein: CASSFWGTGDSPLHF. CDR3 nucleotide sequence: TGTGCCAGCAGTTTTTGGGGGACAGGGGATTCACCCCTCCACTTT.

This clone was seen just once. The chain joins TRBV5-4 to TRBJ1-3; D is possibly TRBD1 (5 bases). This CDR3 region has 15 residues. Looked up from germline, CDR1 is SGHNT and CDR2 is YYREEE (reference sequence). V lost 4 bases and J 4 bases, leaving 15 bases between the germline ends. The DNA of the CDR3 is TGTGCCAGCAGCCAGGGACCGCCGGCAGGAAACACCATATATTTT. It is translated as CASSQGPPAGNTIYF.

The chain couples TRBV10-3 to TRBJ2-1, with 9 positions matching TRBD2. Germline V CDR1 and CDR2: ENHRY, SYGVKD. Germline trimming cut 10 bases from V and 8 bases from J; bases unmatched to any gene: 15. This CDR3 has 15 residues. CDR3 in amino acids: CATLTSGNYNDEQFF. The CDR3 DNA sequence: TGTGCCACCCTGACTAGCGGAAACTACAACGATGAGCAGTTCTTC.

The genes are TRBV28 and TRBJ2-3, with D perhaps matching TRBD1 (5 bases). Trimming shortened V by 4 bases and J by 6 bases, and 11 bases separated the two germline ends. Germline V gene sequence: CDR1 MDHEN, CDR2 SYDVKM. This CDR3 is 13 amino acids long. CDR3 DNA sequence: TGTGCCAGCAGTTGGGGCTCTAAGGATACGCAGTATTTT. This gives the protein CASSWGSKDTQYF.

The sample holds one count of this clone. CDR3 sequence (DNA): TGTGCCAGCAGCTTAGAGGGGGCTAGCAATCAGCCCCAGCATTTT. Translation gives CASSLEGASNQPQHF. The V gene is TRBV7-9, the J gene TRBJ1-5; 7 positions match TRBD1. The V gene end was trimmed by 1 base and the J gene end by 0 bases; junction bases not matched to a gene: 0. This CDR3 has 15 residues. Germline assignment: CDR1 SEHNR and CDR2 FQNEAQ (reference sequence).

CDR3 amino acids: CASSHSTGMNTEAFF. The CDR3 region has the DNA TGCGCCAGCAGCCATAGTACAGGGATGAACACTGAAGCTTTCTTT. This chain joins TRBV4-1 and TRBJ1-1, with D possibly being TRBD1 (6 bases). Germline lookup yields CDR1 MGHRA and CDR2 YSYEKL. The CDR3 sequence is 15 residues long. V lost 3 bases, J lost 0 bases, and 11 bases lay in between.

V is TRBV28 and J is TRBJ1-5; 11 bases are a match to TRBD1. This CDR3 is built from 15 residues. Trimming at V came to 6 bases and at J to 7 bases, leaving 8 bases not matched to a gene. Germline values: CDR1 MDHEN, CDR2 SYDVKM. The DNA of the CDR3 is TGTGCCAGCAGGGACCCGGGACAGGGGGGGCAGCCCCAGCATTTT. It yields the protein CASRDPGQGGQPQHF. The full variable domain, its missing parts supplied by reference TRBV28 and TRBJ1-5, is DVKVTQSSRYLVKRTGEKVFLECVQDMDHENMFWYRQDPGLGLRLIYFSYDVKMKEKGDIPEGYSVSREKKERFSLILESASTNQTSMYLCASRDPGQGGQPQHFGDGTRLSIL.

This chain links TRBV7-8 with TRBJ1-4; D remains unclear. The CDR3 runs to 14 residues. Germline loops: CDR1 SGHVS, CDR2 FQNEAQ. Trimming stripped 1 base from V and 3 bases from J, with 6 bases between. CDR3 bases: TGTGCCAGCAGCTTAGGGATAGCTAATGAAAAACTGTTTTTT. This sequence encodes CASSLGIANEKLFF.

The chain couples TRBV6-8 to TRBJ2-7; no firm D call. This CDR3 region has 14 residues. Trimming cost V 7 bases and J 3 bases, with 16 bases left between them. From germline, CDR1 is MNHGY and CDR2 SAAAGT. This CDR3 is CASTLLEKVYEQYF. CDR3 nucleotides: TGTGCCAGCACCCTACTCGAAAAGGTCTACGAGCAGTACTTC.

The rearrangement links TRBV27 to TRBJ2-5; D might be TRBD2 (7 bases). The J call may be faulty, since TRBJ2-7 better matches the DNA end. Germline lookup yields CDR1 MNHEY and CDR2 SMNVEV (reference sequence). This CDR3 is 15 amino acids long. The CDR3 DNA reads as TGTGCCAGCAGTTTAAAGGGGAGGGGGTTTTACGAGCAGTACTTC. It specifies CASSLKGRGFYEQYF.

The CDR3 loop reads CASSPGGQGVPDYGYTF. The CDR3 region has the DNA TGTGCCAGCTCACCGGGCGGACAGGGAGTTCCCGACTATGGCTACACCTTC. V and J are TRBV18 and TRBJ1-2; 8 bases align to TRBD1. This CDR3 comprises 17 residues. V lost 3 bases and J lost 3; bases outside the gene matches: 12. The germline V gene has CDR1 KGHSH and CDR2 LQKENI.

This clone has only one observation. The chain couples TRBV7-9 to TRBJ1-1, with D unclear. Trimming shortened V by 8 bases and J by 10 bases, and 14 bases separated the two germline ends. Germline V gene lookup returns CDR1 SEHNR and CDR2 FQNEAQ (reference sequence). The CDR3 runs 11 residues. Written as DNA, the CDR3 is TGTGCCAGCGGCACACGGGCCCGAGCTTTCTTT. It is translated as CASGTRARAFF.

CDR3 loop: CAIKTGTYEQYF. The CDR3 coding sequence is TGTGCCATCAAGACAGGAACCTACGAGCAGTACTTC. The chain links TRBV28 to TRBJ2-5; D might be TRBD1 (6 bases). The J call may be incorrect, as the DNA end agrees better with TRBJ2-7. The CDR3 runs to 12 residues. CDR1 and CDR2 (germline): MDHEN, SYDVKM.

The chain joins TRBV28 to TRBJ2-1; 10 bases agree with TRBD2. CDR3 size: 14 residues. Unmatched junction bases numbered 4, after V lost 4 bases and J lost 7 bases. CDR1 is MDHEN, CDR2 SYDVKM, per germline. CDR3 coding DNA: TGTGCCAGCAGTTCTAGCGGGAGAGGGAATGAGCAGTTCTTC. Translated: CASSSSGRGNEQFF.